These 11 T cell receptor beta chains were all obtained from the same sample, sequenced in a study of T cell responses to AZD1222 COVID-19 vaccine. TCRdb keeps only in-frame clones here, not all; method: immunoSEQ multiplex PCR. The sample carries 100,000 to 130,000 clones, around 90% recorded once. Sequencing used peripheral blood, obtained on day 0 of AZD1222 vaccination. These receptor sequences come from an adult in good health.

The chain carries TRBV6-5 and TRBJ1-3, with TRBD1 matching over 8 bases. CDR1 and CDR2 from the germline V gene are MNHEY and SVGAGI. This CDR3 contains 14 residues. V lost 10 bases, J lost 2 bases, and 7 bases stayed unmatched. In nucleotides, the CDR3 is TGTGCCACCATCACAGGGGGAGCTGGAAACACCATATATTTT. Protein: CATITGGAGNTIYF.

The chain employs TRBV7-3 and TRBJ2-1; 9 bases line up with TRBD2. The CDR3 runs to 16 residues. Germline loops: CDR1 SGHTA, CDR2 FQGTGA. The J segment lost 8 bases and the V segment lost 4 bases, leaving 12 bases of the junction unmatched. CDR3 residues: CASSSPRGRASDEQFF. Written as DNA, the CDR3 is TGTGCCAGCAGCTCCCCTCGCGGGAGGGCTTCGGATGAGCAGTTCTTC.

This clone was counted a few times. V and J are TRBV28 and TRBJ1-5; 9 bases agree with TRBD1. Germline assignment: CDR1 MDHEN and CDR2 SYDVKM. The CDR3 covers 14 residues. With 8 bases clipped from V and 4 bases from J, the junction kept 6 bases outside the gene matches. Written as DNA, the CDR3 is TGTGCCAGCTCACAGGGGGCTAGGAATCAGCCCCAGCATTTT. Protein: CASSQGARNQPQHF.

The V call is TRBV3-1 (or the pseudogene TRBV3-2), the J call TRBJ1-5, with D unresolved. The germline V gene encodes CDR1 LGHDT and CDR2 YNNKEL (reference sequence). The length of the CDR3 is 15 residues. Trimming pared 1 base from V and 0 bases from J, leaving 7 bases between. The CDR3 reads CASSQGVYSNQPQHF. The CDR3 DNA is TGTGCCAGCAGCCAAGGGGTTTATAGCAATCAGCCCCAGCATTTT.

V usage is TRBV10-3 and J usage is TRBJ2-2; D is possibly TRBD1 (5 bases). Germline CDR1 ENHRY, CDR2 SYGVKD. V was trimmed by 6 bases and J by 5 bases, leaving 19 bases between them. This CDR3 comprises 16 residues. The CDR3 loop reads CAISVWLVKGTGELFF. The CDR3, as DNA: TGTGCCATCAGCGTTTGGCTAGTGAAGGGGACCGGGGAGCTGTTTTTT.

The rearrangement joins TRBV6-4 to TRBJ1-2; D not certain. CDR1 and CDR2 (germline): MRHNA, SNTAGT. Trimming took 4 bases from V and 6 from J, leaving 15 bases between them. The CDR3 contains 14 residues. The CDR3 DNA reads TGTGCCAGCAGTGGGGCCTACCCTTCGAATGGCTACACCTTC. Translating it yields CASSGAYPSNGYTF.

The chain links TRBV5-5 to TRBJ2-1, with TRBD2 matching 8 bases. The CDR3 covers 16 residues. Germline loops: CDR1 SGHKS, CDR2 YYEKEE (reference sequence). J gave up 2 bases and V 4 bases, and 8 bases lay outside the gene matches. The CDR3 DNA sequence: TGTGCCAGCAGCCGGGAGGGAGGGGACCCCTACAATGAGCAGTTCTTC. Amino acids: CASSREGGDPYNEQFF.

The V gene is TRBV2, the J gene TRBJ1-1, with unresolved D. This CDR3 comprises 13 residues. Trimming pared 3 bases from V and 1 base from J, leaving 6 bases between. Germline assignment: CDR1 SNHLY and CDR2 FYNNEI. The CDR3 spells CASSDDQNTEAFF. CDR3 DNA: TGTGCCAGCAGTGATGATCAGAACACTGAAGCTTTCTTT. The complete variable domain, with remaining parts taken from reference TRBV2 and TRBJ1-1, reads EPEVTQTPSHQVTQMGQEVILRCVPISNHLYFYWYRQILGQKVEFLVSFYNNEISEKSEIFDDQFSVERPDGSNFTLKIRSTKLEDSAMYFCASSDDQNTEAFFGQGTRLTVV.

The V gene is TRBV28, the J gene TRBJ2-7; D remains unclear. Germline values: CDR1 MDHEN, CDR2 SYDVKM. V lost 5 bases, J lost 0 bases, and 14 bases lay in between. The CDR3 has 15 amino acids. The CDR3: CASSPPMATSYEQYF. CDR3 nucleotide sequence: TGTGCCAGCAGTCCCCCTATGGCTACCTCCTACGAGCAGTACTTC. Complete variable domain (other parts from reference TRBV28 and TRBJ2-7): DVKVTQSSRYLVKRTGEKVFLECVQDMDHENMFWYRQDPGLGLRLIYFSYDVKMKEKGDIPEGYSVSREKKERFSLILESASTNQTSMYLCASSPPMATSYEQYFGPGTRLTVT.

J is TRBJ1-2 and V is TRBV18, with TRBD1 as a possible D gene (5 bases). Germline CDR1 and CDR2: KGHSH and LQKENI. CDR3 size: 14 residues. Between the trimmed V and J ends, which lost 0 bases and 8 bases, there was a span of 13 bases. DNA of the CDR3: TGTGCCAGCTCACCACCGGATTCAGGGCCGGGCTACACCTTC. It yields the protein CASSPPDSGPGYTF.

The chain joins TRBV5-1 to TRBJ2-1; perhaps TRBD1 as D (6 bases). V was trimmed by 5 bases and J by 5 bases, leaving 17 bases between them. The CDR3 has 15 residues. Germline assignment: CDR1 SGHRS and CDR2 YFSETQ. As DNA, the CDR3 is TGCGCCAGCAGTGAAGTAGTGGGGACACACAATGAGCAGTTCTTC. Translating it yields CASSEVVGTHNEQFF.